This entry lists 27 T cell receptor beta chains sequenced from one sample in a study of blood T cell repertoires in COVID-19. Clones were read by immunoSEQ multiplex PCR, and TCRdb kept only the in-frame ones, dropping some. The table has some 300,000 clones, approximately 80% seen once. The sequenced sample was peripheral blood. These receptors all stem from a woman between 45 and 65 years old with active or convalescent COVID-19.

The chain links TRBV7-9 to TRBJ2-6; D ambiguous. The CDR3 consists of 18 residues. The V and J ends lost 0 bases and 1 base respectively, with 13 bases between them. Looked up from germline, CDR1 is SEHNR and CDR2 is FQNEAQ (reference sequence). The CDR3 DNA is TGTGCCAGCAGCTTAGCGAAAGCCGGTACTTCTGGGGCCAACGTCCTGACTTTC. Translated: CASSLAKAGTSGANVLTF.

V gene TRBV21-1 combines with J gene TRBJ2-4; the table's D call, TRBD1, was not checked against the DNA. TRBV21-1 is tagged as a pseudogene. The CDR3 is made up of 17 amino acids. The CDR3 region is CASSKARTPLDKNIQYF. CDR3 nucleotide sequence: TGTGCCAGCAGCAAAGCGAGGACACCCCTGGACAAAAACATTCAGTACTTC.

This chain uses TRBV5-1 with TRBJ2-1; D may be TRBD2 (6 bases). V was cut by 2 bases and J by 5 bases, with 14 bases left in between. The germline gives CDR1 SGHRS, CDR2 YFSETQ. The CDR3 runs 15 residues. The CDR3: CASSFTSKPNNEQFF. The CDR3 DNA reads TGCGCCAGCAGCTTCACTAGCAAGCCTAACAATGAGCAGTTCTTC.

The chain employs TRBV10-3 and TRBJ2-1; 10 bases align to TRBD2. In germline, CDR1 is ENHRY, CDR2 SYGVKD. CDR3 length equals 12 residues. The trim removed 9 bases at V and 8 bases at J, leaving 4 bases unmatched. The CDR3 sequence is CAIQREGDEQFF. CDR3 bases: TGTGCCATACAGCGGGAGGGCGATGAGCAGTTCTTC.

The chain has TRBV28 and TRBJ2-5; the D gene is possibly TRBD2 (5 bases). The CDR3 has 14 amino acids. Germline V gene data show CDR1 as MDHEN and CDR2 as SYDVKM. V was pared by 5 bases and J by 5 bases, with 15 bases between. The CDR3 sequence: CASSLRDPTETQYF. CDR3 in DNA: TGTGCCAGCAGTCTCCGGGATCCTACCGAGACCCAGTACTTC.

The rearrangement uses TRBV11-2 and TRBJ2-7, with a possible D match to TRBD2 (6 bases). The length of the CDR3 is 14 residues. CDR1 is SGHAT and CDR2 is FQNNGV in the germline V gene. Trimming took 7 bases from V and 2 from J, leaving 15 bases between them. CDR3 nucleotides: TGTGCCAGCAACAACCGGGACTCGGCCTACGAGCAGTACTTC. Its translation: CASNNRDSAYEQYF.

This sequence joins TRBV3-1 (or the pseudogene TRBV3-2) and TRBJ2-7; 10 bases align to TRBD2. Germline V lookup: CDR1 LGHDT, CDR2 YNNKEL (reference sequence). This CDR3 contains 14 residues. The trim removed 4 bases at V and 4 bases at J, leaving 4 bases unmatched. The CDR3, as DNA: TGTGCCAGCAGCCCTAGCGGGAGTGGATACGAGCAGTACTTC. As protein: CASSPSGSGYEQYF.

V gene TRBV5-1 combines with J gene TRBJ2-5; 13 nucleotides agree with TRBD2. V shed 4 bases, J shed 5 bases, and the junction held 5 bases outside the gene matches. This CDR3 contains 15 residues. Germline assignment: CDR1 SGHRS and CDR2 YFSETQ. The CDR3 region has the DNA TGCGCCAGCAGCCCTTCGACTAGCGGGAGGGAGACCCAGTACTTC. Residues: CASSPSTSGRETQYF.

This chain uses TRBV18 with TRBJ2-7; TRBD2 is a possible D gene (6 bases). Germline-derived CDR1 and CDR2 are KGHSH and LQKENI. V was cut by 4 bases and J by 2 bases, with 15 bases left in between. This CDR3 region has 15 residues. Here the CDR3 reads CASSQGRLMTYEQYF. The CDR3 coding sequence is TGTGCCAGCTCACAGGGGAGGCTGATGACCTACGAGCAGTACTTC.

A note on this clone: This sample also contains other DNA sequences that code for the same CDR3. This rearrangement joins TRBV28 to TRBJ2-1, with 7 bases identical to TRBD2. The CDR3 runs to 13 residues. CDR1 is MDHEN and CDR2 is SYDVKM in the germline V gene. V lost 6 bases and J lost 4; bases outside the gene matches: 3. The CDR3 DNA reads TGTGCCAGCAGGGCTAGCGGTTACAATGAGCAGTTCTTC. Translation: CASRASGYNEQFF.

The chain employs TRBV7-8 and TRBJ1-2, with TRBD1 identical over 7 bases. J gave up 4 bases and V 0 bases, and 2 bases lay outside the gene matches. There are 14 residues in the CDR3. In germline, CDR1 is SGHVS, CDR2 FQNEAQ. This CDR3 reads CASSLAGQSYGYTF. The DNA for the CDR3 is TGTGCCAGCAGCTTAGCGGGACAGTCCTATGGCTACACCTTC.

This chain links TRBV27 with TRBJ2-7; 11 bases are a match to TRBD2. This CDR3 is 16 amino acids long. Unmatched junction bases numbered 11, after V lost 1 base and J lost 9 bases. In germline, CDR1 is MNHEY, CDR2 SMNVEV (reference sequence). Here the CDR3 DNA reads TGTGCCAGCAGTTTATTTCTCGGGACTAGCGGAAATTTGCAGTACTTC. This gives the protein CASSLFLGTSGNLQYF.

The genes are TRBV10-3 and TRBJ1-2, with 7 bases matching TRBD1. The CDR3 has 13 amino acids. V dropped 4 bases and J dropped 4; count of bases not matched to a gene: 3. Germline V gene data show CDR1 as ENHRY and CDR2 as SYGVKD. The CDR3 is CAISGTGAYGYTF. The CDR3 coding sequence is TGTGCCATCAGTGGAACAGGGGCCTATGGCTACACCTTC.

The CDR3 DNA is TGTGCCACCAGTGACCCGGGGAGGTTCTATGGCTACACCTTC. It is translated as CATSDPGRFYGYTF. The rearrangement uses TRBV24-1 and TRBJ1-2; D is unclear. V was shortened by 4 bases and J by 4 bases, with 12 bases between the two germline ends. CDR3 length: 14 residues. CDR1 and CDR2 (germline): KGHDR, SFDVKD.

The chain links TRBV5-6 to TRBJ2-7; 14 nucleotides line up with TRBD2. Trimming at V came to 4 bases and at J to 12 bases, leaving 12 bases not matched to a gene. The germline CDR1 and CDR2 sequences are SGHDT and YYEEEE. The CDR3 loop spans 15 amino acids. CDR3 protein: CASSESPGTSGGRYF. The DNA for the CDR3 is TGTGCCAGCAGCGAAAGCCCCGGGACTAGCGGGGGTCGGTACTTC. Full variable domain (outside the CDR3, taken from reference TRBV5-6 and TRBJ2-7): DAGVTQSPTHLIKTRGQQVTLRCSPKSGHDTVSWYQQALGQGPQFIFQYYEEEERQRGNFPDRFSGHQFPNYSSELNVNALLLGDSALYLCASSESPGTSGGRYFGPGTRLTVT.

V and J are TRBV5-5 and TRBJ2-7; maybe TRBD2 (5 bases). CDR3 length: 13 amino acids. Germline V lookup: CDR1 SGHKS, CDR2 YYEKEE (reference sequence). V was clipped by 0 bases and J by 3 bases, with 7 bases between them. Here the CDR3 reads CASSLGAGYEQYF. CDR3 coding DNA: TGTGCCAGCAGCTTGGGGGCGGGCTACGAGCAGTACTTC.

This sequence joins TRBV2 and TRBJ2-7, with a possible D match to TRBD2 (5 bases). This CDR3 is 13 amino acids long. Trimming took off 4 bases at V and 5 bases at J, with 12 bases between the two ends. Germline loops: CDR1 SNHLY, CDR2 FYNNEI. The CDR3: CASSVEASHEQYF. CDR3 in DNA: TGTGCCAGCAGTGTGGAGGCTTCCCACGAGCAGTACTTC.

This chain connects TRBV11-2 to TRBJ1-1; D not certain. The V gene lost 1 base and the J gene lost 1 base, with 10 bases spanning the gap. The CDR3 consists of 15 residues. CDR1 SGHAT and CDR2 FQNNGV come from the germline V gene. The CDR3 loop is CASSLGRGRNTEAFF. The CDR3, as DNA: TGTGCCAGCAGCTTAGGAAGAGGGAGGAACACTGAAGCTTTCTTT.

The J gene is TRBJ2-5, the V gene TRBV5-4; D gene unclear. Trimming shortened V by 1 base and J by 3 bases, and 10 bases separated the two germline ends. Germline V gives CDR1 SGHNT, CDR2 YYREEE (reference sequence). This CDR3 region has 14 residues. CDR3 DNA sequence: TGTGCCAGCAGCTTGCCAGGCCTGAAAGAGACCCAGTACTTC. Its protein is CASSLPGLKETQYF.

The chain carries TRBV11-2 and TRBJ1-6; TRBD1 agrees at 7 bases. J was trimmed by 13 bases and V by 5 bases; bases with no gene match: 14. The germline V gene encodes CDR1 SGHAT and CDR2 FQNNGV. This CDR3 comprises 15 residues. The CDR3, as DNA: TGTGCCAGCAGCCATTACAGGGACAGATTTGACCCCCTCCACTTT. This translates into CASSHYRDRFDPLHF.

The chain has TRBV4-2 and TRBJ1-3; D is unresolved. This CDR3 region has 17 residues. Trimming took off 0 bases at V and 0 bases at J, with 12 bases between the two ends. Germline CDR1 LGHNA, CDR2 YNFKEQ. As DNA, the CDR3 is TGTGCCAGCAGCCAAGATTGGACGGGGAGCTCTGGAAACACCATATATTTT. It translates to CASSQDWTGSSGNTIYF.

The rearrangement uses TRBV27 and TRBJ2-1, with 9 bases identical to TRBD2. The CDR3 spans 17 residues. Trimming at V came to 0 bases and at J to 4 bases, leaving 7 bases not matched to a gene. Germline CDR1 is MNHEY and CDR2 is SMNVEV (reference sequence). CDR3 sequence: CASSLSQGLAGYNEQFF. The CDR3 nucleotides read TGTGCCAGCAGTTTATCGCAGGGACTAGCCGGATACAATGAGCAGTTCTTC.

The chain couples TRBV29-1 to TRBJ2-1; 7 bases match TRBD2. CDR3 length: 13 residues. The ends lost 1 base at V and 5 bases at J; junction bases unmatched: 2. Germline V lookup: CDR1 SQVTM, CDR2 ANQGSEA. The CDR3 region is CSVEGLAHNEQFF. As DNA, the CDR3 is TGCAGCGTTGAAGGACTAGCACACAATGAGCAGTTCTTC.

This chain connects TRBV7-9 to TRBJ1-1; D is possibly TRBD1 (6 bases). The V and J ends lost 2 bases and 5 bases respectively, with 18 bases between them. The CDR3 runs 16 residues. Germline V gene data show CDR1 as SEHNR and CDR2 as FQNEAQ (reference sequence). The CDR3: CASSLKQGHSGTEAFF. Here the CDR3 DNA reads TGTGCCAGCAGCTTAAAACAGGGACATTCGGGTACTGAAGCTTTCTTT.

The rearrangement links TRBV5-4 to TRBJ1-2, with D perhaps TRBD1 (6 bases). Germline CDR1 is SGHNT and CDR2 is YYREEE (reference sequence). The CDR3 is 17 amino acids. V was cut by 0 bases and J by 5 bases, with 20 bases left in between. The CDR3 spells CASSLAGGGGILYGYTF. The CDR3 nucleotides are TGTGCCAGCAGCTTGGCCGGGGGGGGCGGGATACTTTATGGCTACACCTTC. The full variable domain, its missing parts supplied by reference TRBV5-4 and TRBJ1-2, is ETGVTQSPTHLIKTRGQQVTLRCSSQSGHNTVSWYQQALGQGPQFIFQYYREEENGRGNFPPRFSGLQFPNYSSELNVNALELDDSALYLCASSLAGGGGILYGYTFGSGTRLTVV.

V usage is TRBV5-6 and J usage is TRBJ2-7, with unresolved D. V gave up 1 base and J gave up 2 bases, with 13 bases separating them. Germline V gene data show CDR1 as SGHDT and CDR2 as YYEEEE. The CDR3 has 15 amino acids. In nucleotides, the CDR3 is TGTGCCAGCAGCTTGTGGCAGTTCATCCCCTACGAGCAGTACTTC. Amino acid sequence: CASSLWQFIPYEQYF.

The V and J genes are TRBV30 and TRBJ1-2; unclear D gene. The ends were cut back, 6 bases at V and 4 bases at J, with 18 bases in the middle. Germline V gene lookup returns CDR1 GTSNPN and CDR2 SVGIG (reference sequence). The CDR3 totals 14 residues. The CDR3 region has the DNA TGTGCCTGCCCTAGCGGCGGGGTGGCCTATGGCTACACCTTC. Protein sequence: CACPSGGVAYGYTF.